Reported below is one T cell receptor beta chain. One base away lies a much larger clone, so this may be a sequencing read error. This CDR3 has 17 residues. The V and J ends lost 5 bases and 1 base respectively, with 19 bases between them. Germline V CDR1 and CDR2: SGHVS, FQNEAQ. MiXCR was run by TCRdb on the RT-PCR reads, yielding one entry per CDR3 protein. Of about 680,000 distinct CDR3 sequences listed, more than 13% are singletons. The chain joins TRBV7-8 to TRBJ2-3, with D perhaps TRBD1 or TRBD2 (7 bases each). The origin of this receptor is a female donor in good health, serving as a healthy control. The sample comprised memory CD4+ T cells from blood. CDR3 sequence: CASSLSLGGTGTDTQYF. In DNA, the CDR3 is TGTGCCAGCAGCCTTAGCTTGGGGGGGACAGGCACAGATACGCAGTATTTT.